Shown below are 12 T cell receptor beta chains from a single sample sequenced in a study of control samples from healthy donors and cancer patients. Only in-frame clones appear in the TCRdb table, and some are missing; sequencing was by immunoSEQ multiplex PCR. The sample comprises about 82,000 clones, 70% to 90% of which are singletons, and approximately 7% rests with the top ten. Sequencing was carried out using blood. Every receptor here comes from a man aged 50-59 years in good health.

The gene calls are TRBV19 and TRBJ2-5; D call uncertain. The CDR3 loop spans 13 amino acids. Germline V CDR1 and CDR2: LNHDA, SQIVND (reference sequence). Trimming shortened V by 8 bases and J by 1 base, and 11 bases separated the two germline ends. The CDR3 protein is CASAKGSQETQYF. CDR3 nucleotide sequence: TGTGCCAGTGCCAAGGGCTCCCAAGAGACCCAGTACTTC.

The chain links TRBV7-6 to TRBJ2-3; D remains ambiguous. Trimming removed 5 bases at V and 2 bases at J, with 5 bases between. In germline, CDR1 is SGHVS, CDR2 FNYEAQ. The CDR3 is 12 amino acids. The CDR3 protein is CASSASTDTQYF. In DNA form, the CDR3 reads TGTGCCAGCAGCGCGTCCACAGATACGCAGTATTTT.

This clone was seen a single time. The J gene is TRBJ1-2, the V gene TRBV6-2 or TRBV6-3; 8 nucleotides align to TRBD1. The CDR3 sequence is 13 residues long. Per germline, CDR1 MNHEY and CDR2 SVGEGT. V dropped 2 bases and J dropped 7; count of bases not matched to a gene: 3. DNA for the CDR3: TGTGCCAGCAGTTACGAGCAGGGGGCTGGCTACACCTTC. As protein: CASSYEQGAGYTF.

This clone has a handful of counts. CDR3 sequence reads: CASSRAGPSTNEKLFF. The CDR3 DNA reads as TGTGCCAGCAGCCGAGCTGGACCCTCAACTAATGAAAAACTGTTTTTT. J is TRBJ1-4 and V is TRBV5-4; D is unclear. Per germline, CDR1 SGHNT and CDR2 YYREEE (reference sequence). With 4 bases removed from V and 0 bases from J, the gap between germline ends came to 13 bases. The CDR3 length is 16 residues.

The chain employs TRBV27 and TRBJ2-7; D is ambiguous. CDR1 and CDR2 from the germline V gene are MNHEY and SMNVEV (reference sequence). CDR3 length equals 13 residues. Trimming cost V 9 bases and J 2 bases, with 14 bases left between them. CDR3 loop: CASGEQPTYEQYF. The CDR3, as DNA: TGTGCCAGTGGTGAGCAGCCTACCTACGAGCAGTACTTC.

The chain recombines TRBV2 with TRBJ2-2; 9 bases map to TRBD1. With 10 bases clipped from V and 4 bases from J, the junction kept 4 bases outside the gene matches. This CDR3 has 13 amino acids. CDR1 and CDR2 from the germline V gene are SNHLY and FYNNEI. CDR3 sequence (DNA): TGTGCCAACCGACAGGGGGGCACCGGGGAGCTGTTTTTT. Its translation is CANRQGGTGELFF.

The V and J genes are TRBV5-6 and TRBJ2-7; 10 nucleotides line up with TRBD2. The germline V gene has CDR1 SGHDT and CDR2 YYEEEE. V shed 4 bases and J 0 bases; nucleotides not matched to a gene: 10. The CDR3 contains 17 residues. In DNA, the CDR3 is TGTGCCAGCAGCCCGACTAGGACTAGCGGAAGCTCCTACGAGCAGTACTTC. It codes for CASSPTRTSGSSYEQYF.

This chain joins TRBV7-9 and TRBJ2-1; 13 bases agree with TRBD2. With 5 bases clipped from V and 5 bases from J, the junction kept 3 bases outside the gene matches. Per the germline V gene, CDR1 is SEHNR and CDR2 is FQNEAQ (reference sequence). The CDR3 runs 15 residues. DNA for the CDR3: TGTGCCAGCAGCCGCACTAGCGGGGGGGACAATGAGCAGTTCTTC. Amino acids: CASSRTSGGDNEQFF.

The CDR3 region is CAGFQVDYGYTF. The CDR3 coding sequence is TGTGCCGGATTTCAGGTGGACTATGGCTACACCTTC. This chain uses TRBV6-5 with TRBJ1-2; D unclear. Germline V gene lookup returns CDR1 MNHEY and CDR2 SVGAGI. The CDR3 covers 12 residues. Trimming pared 11 bases from V and 3 bases from J, leaving 13 bases between.

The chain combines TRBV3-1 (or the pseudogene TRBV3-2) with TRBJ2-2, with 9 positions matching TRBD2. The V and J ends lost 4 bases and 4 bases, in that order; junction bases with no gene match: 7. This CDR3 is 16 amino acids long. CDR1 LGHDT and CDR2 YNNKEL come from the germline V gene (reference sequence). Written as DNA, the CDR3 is TGTGCCAGCAGCCCAGGGGCTAGCGGGGCCACCGGGGAGCTGTTTTTT. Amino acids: CASSPGASGATGELFF.

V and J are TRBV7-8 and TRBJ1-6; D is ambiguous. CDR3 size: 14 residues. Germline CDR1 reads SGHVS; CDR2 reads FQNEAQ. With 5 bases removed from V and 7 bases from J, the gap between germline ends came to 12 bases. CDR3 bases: TGTGCCAGCAGCAACCGGGCGTTAAATTCACCCCTCCACTTT. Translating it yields CASSNRALNSPLHF. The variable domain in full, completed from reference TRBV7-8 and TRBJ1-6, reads GAGVSQSPRYKVAKRGQDVALRCDPISGHVSLFWYQQALGQGPEFLTYFQNEAQLDKSGLPSDRFFAERPEGSVSTLKIQRTQQEDSAVYLCASSNRALNSPLHFGNGTRLTVT.

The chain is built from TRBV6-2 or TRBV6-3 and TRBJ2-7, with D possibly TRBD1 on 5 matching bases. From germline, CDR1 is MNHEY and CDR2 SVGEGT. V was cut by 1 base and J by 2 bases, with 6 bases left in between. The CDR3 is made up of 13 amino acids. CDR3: CASSYYRTYEQYF. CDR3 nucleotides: TGTGCCAGCAGTTACTACAGGACCTACGAGCAGTACTTC.